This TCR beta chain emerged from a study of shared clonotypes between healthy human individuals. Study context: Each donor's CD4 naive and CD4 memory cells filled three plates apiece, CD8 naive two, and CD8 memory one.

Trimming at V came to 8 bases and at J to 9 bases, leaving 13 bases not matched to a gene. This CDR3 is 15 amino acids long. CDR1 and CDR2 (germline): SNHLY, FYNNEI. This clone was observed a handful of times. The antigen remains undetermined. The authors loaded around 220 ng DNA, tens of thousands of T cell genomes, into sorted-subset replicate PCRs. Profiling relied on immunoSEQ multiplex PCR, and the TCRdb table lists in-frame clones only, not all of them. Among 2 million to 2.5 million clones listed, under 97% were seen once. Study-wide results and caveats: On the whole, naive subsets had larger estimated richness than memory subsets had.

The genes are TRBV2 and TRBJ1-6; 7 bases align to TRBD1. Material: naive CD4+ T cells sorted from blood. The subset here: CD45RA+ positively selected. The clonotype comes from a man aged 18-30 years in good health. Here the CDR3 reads CASLEGAPWGSPLHF. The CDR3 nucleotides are TGTGCCAGCTTGGAGGGGGCACCCTGGGGTTCACCCCTCCACTTT.